This T cell receptor (beta chain) was found in a study of shared clonotypes between healthy human individuals. Details on this clone: The antigen remains undetermined.

Study-wide points: The four-donor shared clonotypes exceeded non-shared clonotypes in generation probability, with non-shared ones scoring lower.

Sequencing used immunoSEQ multiplex PCR; TCRdb keeps in-frame clones, though not all of them. The data show millions of clones, approximately 94% seen once. The CDR3 has 20 amino acids. The V gene's germline CDR1 is SGHRS and CDR2 YFSETQ. With 1 base removed from V and 6 bases from J, the gap between germline ends came to 31 bases. The chain employs TRBV5-1 and TRBJ1-2, with a weak D call TRBD1 (5 bases). Sequencing was carried out using naive CD4+ T cells sorted from blood. This sample's subset: CD45RA+ positively selected. The TCR was taken from a man younger than 30 in good health. The CDR3 sequence: CASSLISLYHRQWTTDGYTF. The CDR3 DNA reads TGCGCCAGCAGCTTGATTTCCCTCTACCATCGACAGTGGACAACAGATGGCTACACCTTC.